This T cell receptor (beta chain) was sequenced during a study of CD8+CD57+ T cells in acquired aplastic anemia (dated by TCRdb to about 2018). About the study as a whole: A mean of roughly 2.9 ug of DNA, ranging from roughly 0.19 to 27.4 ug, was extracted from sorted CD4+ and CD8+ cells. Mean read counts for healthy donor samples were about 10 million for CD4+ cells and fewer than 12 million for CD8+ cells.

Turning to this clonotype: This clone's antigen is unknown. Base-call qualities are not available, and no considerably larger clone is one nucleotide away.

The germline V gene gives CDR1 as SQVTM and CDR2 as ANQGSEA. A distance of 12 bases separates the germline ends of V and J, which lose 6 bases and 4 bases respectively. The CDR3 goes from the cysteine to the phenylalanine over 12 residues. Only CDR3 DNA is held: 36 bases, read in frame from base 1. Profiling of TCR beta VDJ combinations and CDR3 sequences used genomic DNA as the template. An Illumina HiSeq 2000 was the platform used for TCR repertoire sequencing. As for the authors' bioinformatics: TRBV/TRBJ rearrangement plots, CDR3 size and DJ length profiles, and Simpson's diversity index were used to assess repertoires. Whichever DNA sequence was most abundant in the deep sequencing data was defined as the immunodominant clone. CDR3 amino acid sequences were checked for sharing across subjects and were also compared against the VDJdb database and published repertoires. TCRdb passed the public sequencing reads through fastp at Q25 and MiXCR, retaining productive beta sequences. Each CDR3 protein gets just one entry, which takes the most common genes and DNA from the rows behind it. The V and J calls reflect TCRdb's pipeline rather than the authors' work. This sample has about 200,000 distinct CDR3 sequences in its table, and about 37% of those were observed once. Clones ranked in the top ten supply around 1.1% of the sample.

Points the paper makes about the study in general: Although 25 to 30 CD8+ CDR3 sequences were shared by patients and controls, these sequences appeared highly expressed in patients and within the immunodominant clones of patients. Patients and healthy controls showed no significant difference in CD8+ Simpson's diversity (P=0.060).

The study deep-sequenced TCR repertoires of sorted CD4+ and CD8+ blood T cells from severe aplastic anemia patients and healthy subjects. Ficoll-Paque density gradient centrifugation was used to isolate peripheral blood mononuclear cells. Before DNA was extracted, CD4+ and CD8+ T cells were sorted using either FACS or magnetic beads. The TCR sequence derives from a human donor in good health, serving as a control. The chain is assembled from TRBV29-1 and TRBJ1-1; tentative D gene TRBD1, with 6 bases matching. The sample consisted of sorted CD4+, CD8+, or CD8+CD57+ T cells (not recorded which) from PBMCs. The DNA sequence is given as TGCAGCGTCAGGGGTCTAGGCACTGAAGCTTTCTTT. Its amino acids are CSVRGLGTEAFF.